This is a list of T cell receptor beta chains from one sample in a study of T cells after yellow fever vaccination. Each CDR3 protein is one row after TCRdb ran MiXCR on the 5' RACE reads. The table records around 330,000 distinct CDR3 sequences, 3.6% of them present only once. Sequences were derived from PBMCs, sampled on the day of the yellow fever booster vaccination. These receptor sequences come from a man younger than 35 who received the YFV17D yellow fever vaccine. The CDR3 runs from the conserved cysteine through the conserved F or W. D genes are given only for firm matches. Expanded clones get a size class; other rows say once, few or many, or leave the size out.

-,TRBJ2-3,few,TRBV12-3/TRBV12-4,TGTGCCAGCAGTTCGGTCAGGACAGATACGCAGTATTTT,CASSSVRTDTQYF
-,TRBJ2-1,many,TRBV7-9,TGTGCCAGCAGCAACCGGGCCAACAATGAGCAGTTCTTC,CASSNRANNEQFF
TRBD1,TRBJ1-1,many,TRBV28,TGTGCCAGCAGCTACATTGGACAGGGGAAAAATACTGAAGCTTTCTTT,CASSYIGQGKNTEAFF
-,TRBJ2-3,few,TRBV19,TGTGCCAGTAGTACCCGTCCAGAGACGTTCACAGATACGCAGTATTTT,CASSTRPETFTDTQYF
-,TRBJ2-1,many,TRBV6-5,TGTGCCACCACCCAGGGGCGCGATGAGCAGTTCTTC,CATTQGRDEQFF
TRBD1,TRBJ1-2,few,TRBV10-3,TGTGCCACCGCCGGGACAGGGGGCCAATTAGGCTACACCTTC,CATAGTGGQLGYTF
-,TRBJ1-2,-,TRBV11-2,TGTGCCAGCAGCTTAGCACATGGATCTAACTATGGCTACACCTTC,CASSLAHGSNYGYTF
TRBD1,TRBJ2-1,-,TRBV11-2,TGTGCCAGCAGCTTAAGCATCGGCAGGGGGCAAAATGAGCAGTTCTTC,CASSLSIGRGQNEQFF
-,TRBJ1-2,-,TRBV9,TGTGCCAGCAGCTCCACCGGGACCGTCGGGAACTATGGCTACACCTTC,CASSSTGTVGNYGYTF
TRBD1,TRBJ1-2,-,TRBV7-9,TGTGCCAGCAGCCGTACGGACAGGGAGGGAGTTGGCTACACCTTC,CASSRTDREGVGYTF
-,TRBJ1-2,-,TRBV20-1,TGCAGTACCCTGAGAGGATCTCTAGGAGGCTACACCTTC,CSTLRGSLGGYTF
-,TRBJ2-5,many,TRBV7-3,TGTGCCAGCAGCTCCCCATCGGCTGGGGAGACCCAGTACTTC,CASSSPSAGETQYF
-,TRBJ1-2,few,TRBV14,TGTGCCAGCAGCCAAGCAAGAGGGGACTCTAACTATGGCTACACCTTC,CASSQARGDSNYGYTF
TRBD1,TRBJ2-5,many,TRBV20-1,TGCAGTACTTCAGGGGGCGAAGAGACCCAGTACTTC,CSTSGGEETQYF
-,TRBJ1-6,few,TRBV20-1,TGCAGTGCTAGAAGGTCGGGGCTTAATTCACCCCTCCACTTT,CSARRSGLNSPLHF
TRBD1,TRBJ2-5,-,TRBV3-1,TGTGCCAGCAGCTCTCCGGGACAGGGCCAAGAGACCCAGTACTTC,CASSSPGQGQETQYF
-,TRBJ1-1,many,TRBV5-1,TGCGCCAGCAGCTTGGCCCCTGGGACAACTACTGAAGCTTTCTTT,CASSLAPGTTTEAFF
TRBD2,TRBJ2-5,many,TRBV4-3,TGCGCCAGCAGCCAATCCCTAGCGGGGTTGGAAGAGACCCAGTACTTC,CASSQSLAGLEETQYF
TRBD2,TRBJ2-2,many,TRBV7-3,TGTGCCAGCAGCCCTAGCAGCGGGGGGGCAGGCGGGGAGCTGTTTTTT,CASSPSSGGAGGELFF
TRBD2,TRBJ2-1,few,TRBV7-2,TGTGCCAGCAGGCTTGGTACTAGCGGGGGGGCCCACAATGAGCAGTTCTTC,CASRLGTSGGAHNEQFF
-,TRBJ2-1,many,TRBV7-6,TGTGCCAGCAGCTTACCAGGGAACAATGAGCAGTTCTTC,CASSLPGNNEQFF
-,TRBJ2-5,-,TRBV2,TGTGCCAGCAGTGACCCGTTCGAAGGCAAAAAAGAGACCCAGTACTTC,CASSDPFEGKKETQYF
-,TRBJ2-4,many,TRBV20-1,TGCAGTGCCCCCTTCCCCAAAAACATTCAGTACTTC,CSAPFPKNIQYF
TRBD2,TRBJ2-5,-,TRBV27,TGTGCCAGCAGACCTAGCGGGGGGCTCGTGGAGACCCAGTACTTC,CASRPSGGLVETQYF
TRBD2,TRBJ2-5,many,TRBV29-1,TGCAGCGTTGCGGTTGGGACTAGGCAAGAGACCCAGTACTTC,CSVAVGTRQETQYF
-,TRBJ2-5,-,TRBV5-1,TGCGCCAGCAGCTTCCGTCTCGGGGAGACCCAGTACTTC,CASSFRLGETQYF
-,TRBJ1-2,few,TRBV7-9,TGTGCCAGCAGCTCCGCCGTGCAGAGAGCTAACTATGGCTACACCTTC,CASSSAVQRANYGYTF
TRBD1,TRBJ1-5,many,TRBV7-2,TGTGCCAGCAGCCCGAGGGACAGGGCGGTCCAGCCCCAGCATTTT,CASSPRDRAVQPQHF
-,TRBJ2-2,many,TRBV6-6,TGTGCCAGCAGTTACGGGGGTTCAAGGGTCGGGACCGGGGAGCTGTTTTTT,CASSYGGSRVGTGELFF
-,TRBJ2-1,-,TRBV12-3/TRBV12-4,TGTGCCAGCTGTGGGGGTCGGGTCAATTTCAATGAGCAGTTCTTC,CASCGGRVNFNEQFF
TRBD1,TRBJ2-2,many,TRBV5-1,TGCGCCAGCAGCCCCCTCGGGACAGGGGTCAGCGGGGAGCTGTTTTTT,CASSPLGTGVSGELFF
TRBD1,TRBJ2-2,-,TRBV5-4,TGTGCCAGCAGCTTGGAACAGGGGGTCACCGGGGAGCTGTTTTTT,CASSLEQGVTGELFF
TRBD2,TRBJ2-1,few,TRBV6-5,TGTGCCAGCAGTTACTCGACTAGCGGGATCCCATACAATGAGCAGTTCTTC,CASSYSTSGIPYNEQFF
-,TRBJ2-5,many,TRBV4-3,TGCGCCAGCAGCCCCCTTGGGCTGGGCAGGGTTGCCCAGTACTTC,CASSPLGLGRVAQYF
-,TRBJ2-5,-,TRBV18,TGTGCCAGCTCAACGACCGAAGAGACCCAGTACTTC,CASSTTEETQYF
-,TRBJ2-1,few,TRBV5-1,TGCGCCAGCAGCTCCCTAGGGGGGGGTTCCTACAATGAGCAGTTCTTC,CASSSLGGGSYNEQFF
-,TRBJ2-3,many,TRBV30,TGTGCCTGGAGTGGGGGGAGCACAGATACGCAGTATTTT,CAWSGGSTDTQYF
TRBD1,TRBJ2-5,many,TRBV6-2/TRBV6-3,TGTGCCAGCGGTAAACAGGGGGCAGGGGAGACCCAGTACTTC,CASGKQGAGETQYF
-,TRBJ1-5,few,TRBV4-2,TGTGCCAGCAGCCAAGACGGCTCCCCTATGAATCAGCCCCAGCATTTT,CASSQDGSPMNQPQHF
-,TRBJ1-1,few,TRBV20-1,TGCAGTGCTAGAGGATGGGGGGGGGCAGGGCGTACTGAAGCTTTCTTT,CSARGWGGAGRTEAFF
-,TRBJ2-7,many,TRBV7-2,TGTGCCAGCAGCTTCCGGGACTCGAAAGAGTGGGCCTACGAGCAGTACTTC,CASSFRDSKEWAYEQYF
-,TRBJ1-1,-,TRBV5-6,TGTGCCAGCAGCTTGGACGCCAGGAACACTGAAGCTTTCTTT,CASSLDARNTEAFF
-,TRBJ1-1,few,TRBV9,TGTGCCAGCAGCGTAGGGTGGGTCACTGAAGCTTTCTTT,CASSVGWVTEAFF
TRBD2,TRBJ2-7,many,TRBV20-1,TGCAGTGCTAGGTCGAGCGGGGACTCCCAGCAGTACTTC,CSARSSGDSQQYF
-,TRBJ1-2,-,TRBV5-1,TGCGCCAGCACTCCCGAATCTGCCGGGACACATGGCTACACCTTC,CASTPESAGTHGYTF
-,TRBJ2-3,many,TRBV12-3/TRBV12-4,TGTGCCAGCAGACCGGGCAGCTCAGATACGCAGTATTTT,CASRPGSSDTQYF
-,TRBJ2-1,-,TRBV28,TGTGCCACCGACAGAGCAGACTCCTACAATGAGCAGTCCTTC,CATDRADSYNEQSF